What follows is one T cell receptor beta chain and its context. Assay used: immunoSEQ multiplex PCR; TCRdb lists only in-frame clones, some missing. This sample carries some 140,000 clones, under 95% of them seen once, and the ten largest clones take 3.1%. These data originate in a study of T cell responses to AZD1222 COVID-19 vaccine. This specimen was peripheral blood, taken on day 0 of AZD1222 vaccination. This clonotype was obtained from an adult in good health.

The CDR3: CASSFGQGPYEQYF. The CDR3 DNA follows: TGTGCCAGTAGTTTTGGACAGGGCCCCTACGAGCAGTACTTC. The rearrangement links TRBV19 to TRBJ2-7, with 8 bases that match TRBD1. V gave up 5 bases and J gave up 2 bases; unmatched junction bases: 5. CDR3 length equals 14 residues. Germline V lookup: CDR1 LNHDA, CDR2 SQIVND (reference sequence).